This T cell receptor (beta chain) was recovered during a study of cytotoxic CD8 clonotypes in ibrutinib-treated CLL. Here immunoSEQ multiplex PCR was the method, and the copy in TCRdb shows in-frame clones only, minus some. Among under 200,000 clones, roughly 80% were seen once, and the ten largest hold roughly 1.9%. Trimming cost V 6 bases and J 3 bases, with 8 bases left between them. Germline loops: CDR1 MDHEN, CDR2 SYDVKM. The CDR3 totals 12 residues. This chain joins TRBV28 and TRBJ1-1; no definite D call. The source was PBMCs, collected after 12 months of ibrutinib treatment. This receptor was obtained from a human donor with chronic lymphocytic leukemia. CDR3 residues: CASRTLDTEAFF. DNA of the CDR3: TGTGCCAGCAGAACCCTGGACACTGAAGCTTTCTTT.